This TCR beta chain was observed in a study of type 1 and type 2 diabetes patients (dated by TCRdb to 2016 to 2017). Study-level background: Fewer than 10 type 1 diabetes patients, a few type 2 diabetes patients and roughly 6 nondiabetic controls were recruited in China to form the cohort. Throughout the study, CD4 or CD8 MicroBeads on MACS columns were used to positively select CD4+ and CD8+ T cells from PBMCs. Altogether, under 25,000,000 paired-end reads were produced across the whole study. In the study, high-throughput sequencing was used to profile TCRbeta repertoires so that type 1 diabetes, type 2 diabetes and nondiabetic individuals could be compared. Type 2 diabetes patients were used as a disease comparison group for the type 1 diabetes patients. When roughly 20-cycle amplification was compared with approximately 25-cycle amplification, V gene usage looked similar, suggesting that primer efficiencies were similar and PCR bias was random. TCRbeta libraries were sequenced paired-end on Illumina HiSeq 2000 or MiSeq instruments. Study-level results and caveats: The study groups were not matched for age and gender, which could possibly have biased interpretation. Type 2 diabetes and control samples had highly correlated V and J gene usage patterns, with the correlation between samples averaging roughly 0.97. Few highly-expanded CD4+ clones, median one, were found in type 2 diabetes patients, accounting for a median about 4.1% of reads. In both CD4+ and CD8+ T cells, type 2 diabetes repertoires were highly diverse and significantly more diverse than type 1 diabetes repertoires. Since just a limited number of T2D and control samples were sequenced, some T1D-only HECs might also appear in more T2D or control samples.

A few counts support this clonotype. This clone's antigen is unknown. Base qualities are missing; no much larger clone stands one base away. All diabetic patients met standard classification criteria for type 1 or type 2 diabetes, with glucose and C-peptide assessed by WHO-recommended methods. Donors were excluded if they had other autoimmune diseases or infections within the previous four weeks. From each participant, around 10 milliliters of peripheral blood were collected. PBMCs were isolated with LymphoPrep density separation. The sequencing machine was an Illumina MiSeq. Genomic DNA from sorted T cell subsets was used as template for TCRbeta CDR3 amplification. The TCRbeta CDR3 region was amplified by multiplex PCR using 30 forward and 13 reverse primers. AMPure XP beads were used to purify the PCR products, after which a second roughly 25-cycle PCR added indices and adaptors. Before sequencing, the libraries were purified from gel with the QIAquick Gel Extraction Kit. Processing in the source paper ran as follows. Paired-end reads were merged with FLASH and aligned to IMGT V, D and J germline references using IgBLAST. After reads whose alignment identity to germline references fell below 70% were discarded, around 11,000,000 reads remained study-wide. IMGT definitions were followed to assign CDR3 boundaries, reading frame and productivity. Highly-expanded clones were defined as clones making up 1% or more of reads, and normalized Shannon entropy was used to measure diversity. Unpaired two-tailed t-tests were used to test for differences in Shannon entropy between groups. TCRdb cleaned the public reads at Q25 with fastp, built clones with MiXCR and kept in-frame beta chains. Rows with a matching CDR3 protein are joined into one entry that keeps the most common DNA and genes. These V and J calls originate from TCRdb's pipeline instead of the authors' own analysis. The sample data list 250,000 or so distinct CDR3 sequences, and around 50% of these were observed just once. The ten most abundant clones make up approximately 13% of the sample.

The sample taken for sequencing was peripheral blood mononuclear cells (PBMCs). This TCR was sampled from a man younger than 30 with type 2 diabetes.

The nucleotide sequence reads as follows: TGTGCCAGCGGGGGGGCTACTGAAGCTTTCTTT. Translated, it reads CASGGATEAFF. In this chain, TRBV25-1 is recombined with TRBJ1-1; TRBD1 is possibly the D segment (6 matching bases). Trimming takes 8 bases from V and 5 bases from J, and the germline ends sit 9 bases apart. The CDR3 runs 11 residues from the cysteine to the phenylalanine. The entry retains the CDR3 DNA only, 33 bases that are in frame from base 1. CDR1 and CDR2, per the germline V gene, are MGHDK and SYGVNS. With the rest looked up from the reference TRBV25-1 and TRBJ1-1 genes rather than sequenced, the full variable domain is EADIYQTPRYLVIGTGKKITLECSQTMGHDKMYWYQQDPGMELHLIHYSYGVNSTEKGDLSSESTVSRIRTEHFPLTLESARPSHTSQYLCASGGATEAFFGQGTRLTVV.